Sequencing of this T cell receptor (beta chain) was carried out in a study of cytomegalovirus exposure and HLA in healthy donors. The PCR contained 60 Vbeta and 13 Jbeta primers. Sequenced by immunoSEQ multiplex PCR; TCRdb stores in-frame clones only, minus some. This table holds roughly 100,000 clones, around 80% found once. The CDR3 sequence is 14 residues long. After removal of 6 bases from V and 0 bases from J, the junction contained 4 bases not matched to a gene. The germline gives CDR1 GTSNPN, CDR2 SVGIG (reference sequence). Turning to this clone: The antigen remains undetermined.

Study-wide findings and caveats: An analysis done earlier found most TCR beta V segments productive about 87% or about 30% of the time.

The sample consisted of PBMCs. The chain carries TRBV30 and TRBJ2-2, with 7 bases fitting TRBD2. This clonotype was obtained from a woman aged 18 to 35 in good health and CMV-seropositive. The CDR3 DNA reads as TGTGCCTGCGGGCTAGCGGCGAACACCGGGGAGCTGTTTTTT. Encoded protein: CACGLAANTGELFF.